This passage covers 8 T cell receptor beta chains from one sample sequenced in a study of response to subunit inactivated influenza vaccine. From the RT-PCR reads, TCRdb called clonotypes with MiXCR, one entry per CDR3 protein. The repertoire holds just under 550,000 distinct CDR3 sequences, with roughly 25% as singletons. In addition, the sample was reused for a study of T cells expressing NK-cell markers. As that report states: UMIs accompanied the 5'RACE template switching by which TCR beta cDNA was made.

The sample consisted of CD4+ T cells sorted from PBMCs, taken 11 to 12 days after vaccination. All receptors derive from a man aged 50-60 years who received an inactivated influenza vaccine.

V is TRBV10-3 and J is TRBJ1-2, with a tentative D call TRBD1 (5 bases). The CDR3 length is 15 residues. Looked up from germline, CDR1 is ENHRY and CDR2 is SYGVKD. V was pared by 5 bases and J by 2 bases, with 15 bases between. CDR3 protein: CAISPPGRANYGYTF. The CDR3 DNA follows: TGTGCCATCAGTCCGCCGGGACGTGCGAACTATGGCTACACCTTC.

The chain joins TRBV20-1 to TRBJ2-1; tentative D call: TRBD1 (5 bases). The ends were cut back, 1 base at V and 7 bases at J, with 14 bases in the middle. The CDR3 runs to 14 residues. Germline lookup yields CDR1 DFQATT and CDR2 SNEGSKA (reference sequence). CDR3 bases: TGCAGTGCTAGAGCAGGCGACAGAGGTAATGAGCAGTTCTTC. Its translation: CSARAGDRGNEQFF.

The chain combines TRBV4-2 with TRBJ2-1; 12 nucleotides match TRBD2. The CDR3 loop spans 17 amino acids. Germline V gives CDR1 LGHNA, CDR2 YNFKEQ. V lost 0 bases and J lost 5; bases outside the gene matches: 5. CDR3 residues: CASSQDLRTSGNNEQFF. The CDR3 DNA reads TGTGCCAGCAGCCAAGATCTTAGGACTAGCGGGAACAATGAGCAGTTCTTC.

The chain joins TRBV20-1 to TRBJ1-6; D is undetermined. V lost 5 bases and J 0 bases, leaving 14 bases between the germline ends. CDR1 and CDR2 (germline): DFQATT, SNEGSKA (reference sequence). This CDR3 has 16 amino acids. The CDR3 DNA follows: TGCAGTGCTGAAGTTGGGGTCAGCTCCTATAATTCACCCCTCCACTTT. This translates into CSAEVGVSSYNSPLHF.

The chain joins TRBV7-6 to TRBJ2-7; 10 bases are shared with TRBD2. The CDR3 has 17 residues. With 5 bases clipped from V and 2 bases from J, the junction kept 12 bases outside the gene matches. From germline, CDR1 is SGHVS and CDR2 FNYEAQ. CDR3 residues: CASSPYPKREGTYEQYF. The CDR3 DNA sequence: TGTGCCAGCAGCCCTTACCCCAAGCGGGAGGGAACCTACGAGCAGTACTTC.

In DNA form, the CDR3 reads TGCAGTGCTAGAGCCCAGGCCAGCTTCCAAGAGACCCAGTACTTC. It specifies CSARAQASFQETQYF. This chain connects TRBV20-1 to TRBJ2-5; D call uncertain. Germline V gene data show CDR1 as DFQATT and CDR2 as SNEGSKA (reference sequence). CDR3 length: 15 amino acids. With 1 base removed from V and 1 base from J, the gap between germline ends came to 13 bases.

This clonotype was picked up many times. V is TRBV10-3 and J is TRBJ2-7; 8 bases are a match to TRBD1. The CDR3 contains 12 residues. CDR1 is ENHRY and CDR2 is SYGVKD in the germline V gene. V trimming: 6 bases; J trimming: 5 bases; junction bases outside the gene matches: 3. CDR3 nucleotides: TGTGCCATCAGCCAACAGGGGGACGAGCAGTACTTC. Translated, it gives CAISQQGDEQYF.

V gene TRBV15 combines with J gene TRBJ2-7, with a possible D match to TRBD2 (5 bases). Trimming cost V 3 bases and J 4 bases, with 7 bases left between them. There are 12 residues in the CDR3. The germline gives CDR1 LNHNV, CDR2 YYDKDF (reference sequence). This chain's CDR3 is CATSRSGYEQYF. The CDR3, as DNA: TGTGCCACCAGCAGGAGCGGTTACGAGCAGTACTTC.